The 12 T cell receptor beta chains below were found in one sample sequenced in a study of identifying expanded T cells in peripheral blood. Sequenced by immunoSEQ multiplex PCR; TCRdb stores in-frame clones only, minus some. Among about 130,000 clones listed, around 88% were seen once. Sample: blood. The origin of the receptors is a person aged 18-70 years in good health.

The gene calls are TRBV5-1 and TRBJ2-7; 12 nucleotides align to TRBD2. V lost 5 bases, J lost 3 bases, and 6 bases stayed unmatched. Germline V gene data show CDR1 as SGHRS and CDR2 as YFSETQ. The CDR3 consists of 15 residues. The DNA for the CDR3 is TGCGCCAGCAGACTGGGACTAGCGGGTAACTACGAGCAGTACTTC. Encoded protein: CASRLGLAGNYEQYF. Complete variable domain (other parts from reference TRBV5-1 and TRBJ2-7): KAGVTQTPRYLIKTRGQQVTLSCSPISGHRSVSWYQQTPGQGLQFLFEYFSETQRNKGNFPGRFSGRQFSNSRSEMNVSTLELGDSALYLCASRLGLAGNYEQYFGPGTRLTVT.

The CDR3 reads CASSSGTAYQPQHF. In nucleotides, the CDR3 is TGTGCCAGCAGTTCCGGGACGGCTTATCAGCCCCAGCATTTT. The chain combines TRBV27 with TRBJ1-5; D perhaps matches TRBD1 (5 bases). The CDR3 runs to 14 residues. Germline CDR1 reads MNHEY; CDR2 reads SMNVEV (reference sequence). V lost 4 bases and J 5 bases, leaving 12 bases between the germline ends.

V usage is TRBV5-6 and J usage is TRBJ2-3; 7 bases map to TRBD1. V shed 6 bases, J shed 0 bases, and the junction held 7 bases outside the gene matches. This CDR3 spans 15 amino acids. Germline-derived CDR1 and CDR2 are SGHDT and YYEEEE. CDR3 residues: CASIRRDRSTDTQYF. In DNA, the CDR3 is TGTGCCAGCATCCGCCGGGACAGAAGCACAGATACGCAGTATTTT.

The J gene is TRBJ2-2, the V gene TRBV7-3; TRBD2 matches at 10 bases. The CDR3 is 17 amino acids. V shed 2 bases and J 4 bases; nucleotides not matched to a gene: 7. Germline assignment: CDR1 SGHTA and CDR2 FQGTGA. The CDR3 nucleotides read TGTGCCAGCAGCTTACAAGCGGGGGGGCCTGGCACCGGGGAGCTGTTTTTT. Translated: CASSLQAGGPGTGELFF. Together with reference TRBV7-3 and TRBJ2-2, the CDR3 gives the full variable domain: GAGVSQTPSNKVTEKGKYVELRCDPISGHTALYWYRQSLGQGPEFLIYFQGTGAADDSGLPNDRFFAVRPEGSVSTLKIQRTERGDSAVYLCASSLQAGGPGTGELFFGEGSRLTVL.

The V gene is TRBV30, the J gene TRBJ2-7; 9 bases agree with TRBD1. V dropped 7 bases and J dropped 5; count of bases not matched to a gene: 9. The CDR3 has 13 residues. Germline V gene data show CDR1 as GTSNPN and CDR2 as SVGIG (reference sequence). This chain's CDR3 is CALNRDRVHEQYF. The CDR3 DNA reads TGTGCCTTAAACCGGGACAGGGTTCACGAGCAGTACTTC.

The chain couples TRBV5-4 to TRBJ1-2, with TRBD1 matching 9 bases. Germline V lookup: CDR1 SGHNT, CDR2 YYREEE (reference sequence). This CDR3 has 15 amino acids. Germline trimming cut 4 bases from V and 1 base from J; bases unmatched to any gene: 5. As DNA, the CDR3 is TGTGCCAGCAGCCGCCCGGGACAGGGTAACTATGGCTACACCTTC. It specifies CASSRPGQGNYGYTF.

This clone showed up just a few times. The chain recombines TRBV19 with TRBJ2-2, with D tentatively TRBD2 (5 bases). Germline V gives CDR1 LNHDA, CDR2 SQIVND (reference sequence). Trimming took off 7 bases at V and 0 bases at J, with 9 bases between the two ends. This CDR3 spans 14 amino acids. For the CDR3, the DNA is TGTGCCAGTACTGACGGGGCGAACACCGGGGAGCTGTTTTTT. It is translated as CASTDGANTGELFF.

The chain recombines TRBV5-8 with TRBJ2-7, with 9 bases that match TRBD1. Trimming at V came to 2 bases and at J to 2 bases, leaving 2 bases not matched to a gene. The CDR3 is 14 residues long. CDR1 is SGHTS, CDR2 YDEGEE, per germline. The CDR3 nucleotides are TGTGCCAGCAGCTTCCGGGACAGGGCCTACGAGCAGTACTTC. Amino acid sequence: CASSFRDRAYEQYF.

This clone was seen once. This sequence joins TRBV27 and TRBJ2-5; D is tentatively TRBD1 or TRBD2 (5 bases each). The ends were cut back, 5 bases at V and 5 bases at J, with 18 bases in the middle. The CDR3 is 15 amino acids. Germline V gene sequence: CDR1 MNHEY, CDR2 SMNVEV (reference sequence). The CDR3 nucleotides read TGTGCCAGCAGTCCCCCCGGGGCCACCATCGAGACCCAGTACTTC. Translation: CASSPPGATIETQYF.

The J gene is TRBJ2-3, the V gene TRBV5-8; no firm D call. CDR3 size: 11 residues. Looked up from germline, CDR1 is SGHTS and CDR2 is YDEGEE. V was pared by 0 bases and J by 7 bases, with 3 bases between. The DNA of the CDR3 is TGTGCCAGCAGCTTGGAATATACGCAGTATTTT. Its protein product is CASSLEYTQYF.

The rearrangement uses TRBV5-1 and TRBJ1-6; 7 nucleotides line up with TRBD1. V was clipped by 4 bases and J by 5 bases; unmatched bases: 9. This CDR3 region has 16 residues. Germline values: CDR1 SGHRS, CDR2 YFSETQ. CDR3 coding DNA: TGCGCCAGCAGCCGACACAGGGGTGAGAATAATTCACCCCTCCACTTT. This translates into CASSRHRGENNSPLHF.

This chain uses TRBV11-3 with TRBJ2-3; D gene uncertain. The germline V gene encodes CDR1 SGHNT and CDR2 YENEEA. The CDR3 extends over 13 amino acids. With 3 bases removed from V and 2 bases from J, the gap between germline ends came to 6 bases. The CDR3 loop is CASSFLPTDTQYF. Written as DNA, the CDR3 is TGTGCCAGCAGCTTTCTACCCACAGATACGCAGTATTTT.